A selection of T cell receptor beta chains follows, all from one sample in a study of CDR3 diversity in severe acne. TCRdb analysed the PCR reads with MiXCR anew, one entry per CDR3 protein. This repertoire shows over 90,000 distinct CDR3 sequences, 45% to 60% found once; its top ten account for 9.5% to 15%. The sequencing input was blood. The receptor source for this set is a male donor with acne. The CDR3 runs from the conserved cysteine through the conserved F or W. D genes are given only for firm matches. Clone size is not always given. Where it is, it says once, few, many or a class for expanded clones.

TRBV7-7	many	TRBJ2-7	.	CASSLDLHYEQYF	TGTGCTAGCAGCTTAGACTTACACTACGAGCAGTACTTC
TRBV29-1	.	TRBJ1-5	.	CSVGGWGQPQHF	TGCAGCGTGGGCGGGTGGGGTCAGCCCCAGCATTTT
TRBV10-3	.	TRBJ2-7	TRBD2	CATSGTSYEQYF	TGTGCCACTAGCGGGACGTCCTACGAGCAGTACTTC
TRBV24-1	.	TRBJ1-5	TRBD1	CATSARGLGQPQHF	TGTGCCACCAGTGCCAGGGGGCTAGGGCAGCCCCAGCATTTT
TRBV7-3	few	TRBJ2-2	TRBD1	CASSLIAGLRDRGSTGELFF	TGTGCCAGCAGCTTAATAGCCGGACTCCGGGACAGGGGGTCGACCGGGGAGCTGTTTTTT
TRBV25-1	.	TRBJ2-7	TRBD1	CASSTGGPSYEQYF	TGTGCCAGCAGTACAGGGGGCCCGTCCTACGAGCAGTACTTC
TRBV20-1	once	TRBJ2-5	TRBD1	CSARDRGWETQYF	TGCAGTGCTAGGGACAGGGGCTGGGAGACCCAGTACTTC
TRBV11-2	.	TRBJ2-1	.	CASSPSRYQYNEQFF	TGTGCCAGCAGCCCTAGCCGTTATCAATACAATGAGCAGTTCTTC
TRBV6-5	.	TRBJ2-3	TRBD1	CASSHRGRGDTQYF	TGTGCCAGCAGTCACAGGGGGCGCGGAGATACGCAGTATTTT
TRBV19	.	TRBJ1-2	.	CASSIGWQHDYGYTF	TGTGCCAGTAGTATAGGTTGGCAGCACGACTATGGCTACACCTTC
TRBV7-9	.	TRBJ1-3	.	CASRLGSSGNTIYF	TGTGCCAGCAGGCTGGGATCCTCTGGAAACACCATATATTTT
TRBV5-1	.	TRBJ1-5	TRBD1	CASSPRDRGLQPQHF	TGCGCCAGCAGCCCCCGGGACAGGGGTTTGCAGCCCCAGCATTTT
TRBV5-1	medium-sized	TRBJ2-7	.	CASSPTGTEAVEYF	TGCGCCAGCAGCCCAACCGGGACTGAAGCGGTGGAGTACTTC
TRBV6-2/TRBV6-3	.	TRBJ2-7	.	CASSSRPGRTYEQYF	TGTGCCAGCAGCTCCCGACCGGGACGGACCTACGAGCAGTACTTC
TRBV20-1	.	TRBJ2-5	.	CSARQTGNGAEAQETQYF	TGCAGTGCTAGACAGACAGGAAACGGGGCGGAAGCGCAAGAGACCCAGTACTTC
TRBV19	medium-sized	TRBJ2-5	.	CASSIGSGANQETQYF	TGTGCCAGTAGTATAGGGTCGGGAGCGAACCAAGAGACCCAGTACTTC
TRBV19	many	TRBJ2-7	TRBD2	CASSRGRGINEQYF	TGTGCCAGTAGCCGGGGGAGGGGAATCAACGAGCAGTACTTC
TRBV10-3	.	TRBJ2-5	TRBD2	CAISESTSGSQETQYF	TGTGCCATCAGTGAGTCTACTAGCGGGAGTCAAGAGACCCAGTACTTC
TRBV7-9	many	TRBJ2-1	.	CASSYASNEQFF	TGTGCCAGCAGCTATGCTTCTAATGAGCAGTTCTTC
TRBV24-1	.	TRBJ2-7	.	CASSYREFAYEQYF	TGTGCCAGCAGTTACAGGGAGTTTGCCTACGAGCAGTACTTC
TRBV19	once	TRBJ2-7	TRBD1	CASSMSLGTGFVEQYF	TGTGCCAGTAGTATGTCACTGGGGACAGGCTTCGTCGAGCAGTACTTC
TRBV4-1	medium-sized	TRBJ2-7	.	CASSQGRESRYEQYF	TGCGCCAGCAGCCAAGGAAGGGAGTCAAGGTACGAGCAGTACTTC